This T cell receptor beta chain was documented in a study of T-cell memory formation after mild COVID-19. Germline V gene lookup returns CDR1 WNHNN and CDR2 SYGVQD (reference sequence). This CDR3 has 14 amino acids. The V end lost 3 bases, the J end lost 5 bases, and 14 bases lay between the germline ends. A single record per CDR3 protein comes from TCRdb applying MiXCR to the 5' RACE reads. The sample consists of roughly 250,000 distinct CDR3 sequences, over 15% of them appearing once. The sample consisted of PBMCs or a T cell subset sorted from them (not recorded which). This TCR derives from a young man who had mild COVID-19 (a few samples of this study predate the infection). Cell type and time point are not known. The chain links TRBV10-1 to TRBJ2-7; TRBD1 might be the D (5 bases). The CDR3 DNA reads TGCGCCAGCAGTGATCAAGGGGAAATCGACGAGCAGTACTTC. It is translated as CASSDQGEIDEQYF.